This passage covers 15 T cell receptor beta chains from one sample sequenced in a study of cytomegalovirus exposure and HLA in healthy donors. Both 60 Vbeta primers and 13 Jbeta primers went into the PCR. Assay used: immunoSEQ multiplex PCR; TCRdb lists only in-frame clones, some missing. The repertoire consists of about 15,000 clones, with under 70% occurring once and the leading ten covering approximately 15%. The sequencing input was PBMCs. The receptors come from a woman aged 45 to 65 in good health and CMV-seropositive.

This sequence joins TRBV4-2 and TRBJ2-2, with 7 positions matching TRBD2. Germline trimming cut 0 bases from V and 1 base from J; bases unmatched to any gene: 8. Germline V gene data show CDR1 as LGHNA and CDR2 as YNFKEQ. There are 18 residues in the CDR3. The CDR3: CASSQEASGGRNTGELFF. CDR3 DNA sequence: TGTGCCAGCAGCCAAGAGGCTAGCGGCGGGAGGAACACCGGGGAGCTGTTTTTT.

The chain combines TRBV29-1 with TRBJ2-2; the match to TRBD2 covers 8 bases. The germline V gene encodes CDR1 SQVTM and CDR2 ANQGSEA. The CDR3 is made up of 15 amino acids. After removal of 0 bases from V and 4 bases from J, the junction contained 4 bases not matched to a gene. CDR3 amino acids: CSVEEGTRSTGELFF. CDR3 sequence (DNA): TGCAGCGTTGAAGAGGGGACTAGGAGCACCGGGGAGCTGTTTTTT.

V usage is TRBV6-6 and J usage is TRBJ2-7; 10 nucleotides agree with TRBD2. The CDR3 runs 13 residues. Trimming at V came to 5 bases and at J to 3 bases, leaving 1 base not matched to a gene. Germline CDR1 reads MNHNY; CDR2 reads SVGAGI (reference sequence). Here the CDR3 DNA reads TGTGCCAGCAGTCGGACTAGCGGCTACGAGCAGTACTTC. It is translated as CASSRTSGYEQYF.

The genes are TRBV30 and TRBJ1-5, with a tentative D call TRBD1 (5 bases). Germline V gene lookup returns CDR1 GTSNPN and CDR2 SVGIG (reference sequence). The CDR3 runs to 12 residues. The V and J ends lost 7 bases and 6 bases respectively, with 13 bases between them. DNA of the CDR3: TGTGCCTCCGGGGGTAAGGGTCAGCCCCAGCATTTT. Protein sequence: CASGGKGQPQHF. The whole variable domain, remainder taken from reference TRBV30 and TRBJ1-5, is SQTIHQWPATLVQPVGSPLSLECTVEGTSNPNLYWYRQAAGRGLQLLFYSVGIGQISSEVPQNLSASRPQDRQFILSSKKLLLSDSGFYLCASGGKGQPQHFGDGTRLSIL.

CDR3 loop: CASSQELATAYEQYV. CDR3 sequence (DNA): TGCGCCAGCAGCCAAGAACTAGCGACTGCCTACGAGCAGTACGTC. The chain recombines TRBV4-1 with TRBJ2-7, with 7 bases fitting TRBD2. The trim removed 0 bases at V and 2 bases at J, leaving 4 bases unmatched. Germline assignment: CDR1 MGHRA and CDR2 YSYEKL. This CDR3 is built from 15 residues.

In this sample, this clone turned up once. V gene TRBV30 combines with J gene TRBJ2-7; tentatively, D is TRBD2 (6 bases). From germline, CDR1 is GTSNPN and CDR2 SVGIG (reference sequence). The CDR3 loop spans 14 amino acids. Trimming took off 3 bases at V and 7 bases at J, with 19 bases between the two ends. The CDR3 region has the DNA TGTGCCTGGAGGCGGGACGGCCCCCTCGGGGAGCAGTACTTC. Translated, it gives CAWRRDGPLGEQYF.

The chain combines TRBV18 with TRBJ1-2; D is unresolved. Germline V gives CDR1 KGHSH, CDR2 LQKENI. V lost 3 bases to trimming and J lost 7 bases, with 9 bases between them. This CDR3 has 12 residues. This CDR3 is CASSPVVGGYTF. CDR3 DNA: TGTGCCAGCTCACCGGTCGTCGGTGGCTACACCTTC.

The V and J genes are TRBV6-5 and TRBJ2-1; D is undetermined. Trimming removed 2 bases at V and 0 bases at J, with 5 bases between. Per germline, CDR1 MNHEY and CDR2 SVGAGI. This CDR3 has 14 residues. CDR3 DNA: TGTGCCAGCAGTTACACAAGCTCCTACAATGAGCAGTTCTTC. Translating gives CASSYTSSYNEQFF.

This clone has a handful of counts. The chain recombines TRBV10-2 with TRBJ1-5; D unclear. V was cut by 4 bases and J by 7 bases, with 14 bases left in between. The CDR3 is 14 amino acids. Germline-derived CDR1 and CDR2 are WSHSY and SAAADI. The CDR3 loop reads CASSVREGQQPQHF. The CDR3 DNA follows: TGCGCCAGCAGTGTTAGGGAGGGCCAACAGCCCCAGCATTTT.

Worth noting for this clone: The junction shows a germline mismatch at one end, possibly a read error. In nucleotides, the CDR3 is TGTGCCAGCAGCCAAATTAACCTAGCGGGAGAGGCCCAGTACTTC. Amino acid sequence: CASSQINLAGEAQYF. This rearrangement joins TRBV4-2 to TRBJ2-5; TRBD2 matches at 10 bases. CDR1 LGHNA and CDR2 YNFKEQ come from the germline V gene. The CDR3 is 15 residues long.

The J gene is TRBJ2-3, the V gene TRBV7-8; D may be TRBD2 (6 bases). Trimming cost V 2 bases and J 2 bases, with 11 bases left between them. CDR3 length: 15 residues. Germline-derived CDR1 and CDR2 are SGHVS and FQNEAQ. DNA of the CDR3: TGTGCCAGCAGCTTATATTCGGGACTCACAGATACGCAGTATTTT. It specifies CASSLYSGLTDTQYF.

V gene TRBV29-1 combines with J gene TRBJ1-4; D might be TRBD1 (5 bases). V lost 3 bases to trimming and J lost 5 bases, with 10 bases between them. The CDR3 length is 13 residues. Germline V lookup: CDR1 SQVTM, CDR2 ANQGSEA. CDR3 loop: CSVDLGRNEKLFF. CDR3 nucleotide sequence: TGCAGCGTTGATCTGGGGCGGAATGAAAAACTGTTTTTT.

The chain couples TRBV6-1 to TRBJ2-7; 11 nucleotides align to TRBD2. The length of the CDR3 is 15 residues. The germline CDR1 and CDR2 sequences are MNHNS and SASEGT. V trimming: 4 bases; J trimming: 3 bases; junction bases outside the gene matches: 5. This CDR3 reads CASSVGLAGGYEQYF. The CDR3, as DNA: TGTGCCAGCAGTGTTGGGCTAGCGGGAGGCTACGAGCAGTACTTC.

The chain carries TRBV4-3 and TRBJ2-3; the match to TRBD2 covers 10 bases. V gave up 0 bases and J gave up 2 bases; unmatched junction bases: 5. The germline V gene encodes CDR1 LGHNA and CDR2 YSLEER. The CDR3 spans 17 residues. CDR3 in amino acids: CASSQDGTSDTTDTQYF. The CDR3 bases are TGCGCCAGCAGCCAAGACGGGACTAGCGATACCACAGATACGCAGTATTTT.

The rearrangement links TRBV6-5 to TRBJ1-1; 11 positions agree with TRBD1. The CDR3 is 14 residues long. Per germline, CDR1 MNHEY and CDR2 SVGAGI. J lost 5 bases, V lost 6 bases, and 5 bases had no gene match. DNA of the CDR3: TGTGCCAGCAGGGGCGGACAGGGGGCGACTGAAGCTTTCTTT. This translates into CASRGGQGATEAFF.